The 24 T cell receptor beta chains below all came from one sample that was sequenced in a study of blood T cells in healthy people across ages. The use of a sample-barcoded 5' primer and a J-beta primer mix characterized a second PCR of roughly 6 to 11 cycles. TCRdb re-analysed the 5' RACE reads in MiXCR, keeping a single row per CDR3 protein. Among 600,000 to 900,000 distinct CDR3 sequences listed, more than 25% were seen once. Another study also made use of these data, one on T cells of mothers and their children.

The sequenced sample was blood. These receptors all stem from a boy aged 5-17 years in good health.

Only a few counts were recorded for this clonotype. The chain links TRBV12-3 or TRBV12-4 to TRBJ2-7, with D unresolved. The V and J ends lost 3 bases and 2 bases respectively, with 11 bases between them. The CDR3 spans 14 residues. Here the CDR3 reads CASSFTGLPYEQYF. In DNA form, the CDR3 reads TGTGCCAGCAGTTTCACCGGGTTACCCTACGAGCAGTACTTC.

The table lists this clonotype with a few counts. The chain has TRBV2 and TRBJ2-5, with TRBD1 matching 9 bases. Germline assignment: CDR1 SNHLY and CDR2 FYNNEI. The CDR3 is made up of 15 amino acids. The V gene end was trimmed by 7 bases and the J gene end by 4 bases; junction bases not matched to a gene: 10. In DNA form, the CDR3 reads TGTGCCAGCAACCAACAGGGGGCTTACGGAGAGACCCAGTACTTC. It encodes CASNQQGAYGETQYF.

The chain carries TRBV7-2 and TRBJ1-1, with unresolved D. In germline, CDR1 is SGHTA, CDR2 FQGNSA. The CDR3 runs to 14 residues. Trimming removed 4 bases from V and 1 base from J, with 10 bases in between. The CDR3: CASSSSLGNTEAFF. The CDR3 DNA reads TGTGCCAGCAGCTCAAGTTTGGGGAACACTGAAGCTTTCTTT.

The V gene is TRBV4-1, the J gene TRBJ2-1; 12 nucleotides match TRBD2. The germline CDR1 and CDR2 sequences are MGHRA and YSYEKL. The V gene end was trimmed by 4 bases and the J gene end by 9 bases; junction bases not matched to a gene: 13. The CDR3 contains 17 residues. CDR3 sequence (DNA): TGCGCCAGCAGCCCCCGACTAGCGGGAGACCGGGTCGGTGAGCAGTTCTTC. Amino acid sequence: CASSPRLAGDRVGEQFF.

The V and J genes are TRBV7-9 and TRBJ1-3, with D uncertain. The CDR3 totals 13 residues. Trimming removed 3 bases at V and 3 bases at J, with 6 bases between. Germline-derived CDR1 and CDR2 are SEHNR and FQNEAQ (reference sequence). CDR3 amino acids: CASSFRNGNTIYF. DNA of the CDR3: TGTGCCAGCAGCTTCAGGAATGGAAACACCATATATTTT. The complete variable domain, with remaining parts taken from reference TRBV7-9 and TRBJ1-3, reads DTGVSQNPRHKITKRGQNVTFRCDPISEHNRLYWYRQTLGQGPEFLTYFQNEAQLEKSRLLSDRFSAERPKGSFSTLEIQRTEQGDSAMYLCASSFRNGNTIYFGEGSWLTVV.

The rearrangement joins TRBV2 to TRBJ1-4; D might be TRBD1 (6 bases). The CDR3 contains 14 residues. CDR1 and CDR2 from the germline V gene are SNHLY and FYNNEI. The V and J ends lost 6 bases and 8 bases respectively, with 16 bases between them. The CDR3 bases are TGTGCCAGCAGCCAAAGGGGGATGGCCGAAAAACTGTTTTTT. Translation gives CASSQRGMAEKLFF.

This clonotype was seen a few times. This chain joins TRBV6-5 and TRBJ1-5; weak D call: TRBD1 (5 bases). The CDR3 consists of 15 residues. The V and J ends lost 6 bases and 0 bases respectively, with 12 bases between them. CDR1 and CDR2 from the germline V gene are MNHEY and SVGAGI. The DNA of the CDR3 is TGTGCCAGCAGATCCGACAGCTATAGCAATCAGCCCCAGCATTTT. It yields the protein CASRSDSYSNQPQHF.

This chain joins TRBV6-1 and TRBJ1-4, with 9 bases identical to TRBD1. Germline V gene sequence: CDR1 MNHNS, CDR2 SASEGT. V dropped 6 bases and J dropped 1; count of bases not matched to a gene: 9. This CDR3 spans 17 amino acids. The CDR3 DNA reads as TGTGCCAGCAGGGGTGGACAGGGGAAGGAAACTAATGAAAAACTGTTTTTT. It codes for CASRGGQGKETNEKLFF.

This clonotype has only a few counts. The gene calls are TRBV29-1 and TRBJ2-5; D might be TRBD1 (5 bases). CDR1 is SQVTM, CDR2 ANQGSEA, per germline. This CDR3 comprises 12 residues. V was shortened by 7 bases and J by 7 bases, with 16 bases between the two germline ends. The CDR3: CSGYRSLGTQYF. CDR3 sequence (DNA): TGCAGCGGATACAGGAGCCTCGGGACCCAGTACTTC.

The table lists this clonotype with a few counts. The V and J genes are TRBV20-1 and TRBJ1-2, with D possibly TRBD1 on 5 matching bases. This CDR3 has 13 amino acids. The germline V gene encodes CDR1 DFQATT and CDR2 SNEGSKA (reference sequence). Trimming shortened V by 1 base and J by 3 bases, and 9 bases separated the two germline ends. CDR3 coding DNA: TGCAGTGCTAGAGCCGGGACCCACTATGGCTACACCTTC. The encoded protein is CSARAGTHYGYTF.

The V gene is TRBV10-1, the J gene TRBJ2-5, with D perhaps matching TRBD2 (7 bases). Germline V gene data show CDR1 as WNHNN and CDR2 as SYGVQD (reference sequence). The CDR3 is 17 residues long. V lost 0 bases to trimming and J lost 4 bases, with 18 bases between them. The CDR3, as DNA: TGCGCCAGCAGTGAGTCCTCCTCCGCCGGGGGGCTAGAGACCCAGTACTTC. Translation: CASSESSSAGGLETQYF.

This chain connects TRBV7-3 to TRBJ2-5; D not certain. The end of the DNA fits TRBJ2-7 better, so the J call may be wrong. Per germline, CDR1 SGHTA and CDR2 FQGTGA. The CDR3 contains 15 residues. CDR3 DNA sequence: TGTGCCAGCAGCTTCGCCTCTGGGCCGGACTACGAGCAGTACTTC. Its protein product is CASSFASGPDYEQYF.

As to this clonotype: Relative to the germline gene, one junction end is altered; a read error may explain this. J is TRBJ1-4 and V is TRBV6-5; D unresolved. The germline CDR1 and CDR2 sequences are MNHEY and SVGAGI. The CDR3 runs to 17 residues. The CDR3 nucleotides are TGTGCCAGCAGTTACTCGCCTTGGGCAGCCGCTAATGAAAGACTGTTTTTT. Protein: CASSYSPWAAANERLFF.

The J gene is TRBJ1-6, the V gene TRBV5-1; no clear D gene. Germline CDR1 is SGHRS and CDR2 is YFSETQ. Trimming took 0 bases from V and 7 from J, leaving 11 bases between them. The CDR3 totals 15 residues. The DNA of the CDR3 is TGCGCCAGCAGCTTGGGGGAGGGTAGGAATTCACCCCTCCACTTT. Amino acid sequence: CASSLGEGRNSPLHF.

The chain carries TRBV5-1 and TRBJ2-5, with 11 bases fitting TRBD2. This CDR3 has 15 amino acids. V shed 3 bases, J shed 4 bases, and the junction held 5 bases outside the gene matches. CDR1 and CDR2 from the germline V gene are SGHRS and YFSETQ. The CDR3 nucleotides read TGCGCCAGCAGCTCGGGACTAGCGGACCGAGAGACCCAGTACTTC. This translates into CASSSGLADRETQYF.

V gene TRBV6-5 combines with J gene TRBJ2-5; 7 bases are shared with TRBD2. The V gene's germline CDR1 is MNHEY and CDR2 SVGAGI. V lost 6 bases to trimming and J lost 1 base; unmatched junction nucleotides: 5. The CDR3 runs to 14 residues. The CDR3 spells CASRQRGAQETQYF. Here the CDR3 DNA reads TGTGCCAGCAGGCAGCGGGGAGCCCAAGAGACCCAGTACTTC.

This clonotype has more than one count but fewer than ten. CDR3 bases: TGTGCCAGCAGTTTAAACAGGGTATCAGATACGCAGTATTTT. Protein sequence: CASSLNRVSDTQYF. The rearrangement uses TRBV12-3 or TRBV12-4 and TRBJ2-3; the D gene is possibly TRBD1 (6 bases). This CDR3 region has 14 residues. Trimming took 2 bases from V and 4 from J, leaving 10 bases between them.

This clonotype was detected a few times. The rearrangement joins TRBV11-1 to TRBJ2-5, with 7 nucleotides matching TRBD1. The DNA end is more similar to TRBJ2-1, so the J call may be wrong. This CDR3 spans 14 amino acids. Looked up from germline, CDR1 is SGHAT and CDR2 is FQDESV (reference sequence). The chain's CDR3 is CASSSTTRGLEQFF. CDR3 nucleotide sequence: TGTGCCAGCAGCTCGACAACTAGGGGGCTCGAGCAGTTCTTC.

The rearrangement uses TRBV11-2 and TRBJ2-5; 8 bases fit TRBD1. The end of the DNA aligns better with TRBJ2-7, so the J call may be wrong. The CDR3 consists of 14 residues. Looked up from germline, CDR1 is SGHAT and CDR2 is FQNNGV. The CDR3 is CASSFGQGIYEQYF. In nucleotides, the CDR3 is TGTGCCAGCAGCTTTGGACAGGGTATCTACGAGCAGTACTTC.

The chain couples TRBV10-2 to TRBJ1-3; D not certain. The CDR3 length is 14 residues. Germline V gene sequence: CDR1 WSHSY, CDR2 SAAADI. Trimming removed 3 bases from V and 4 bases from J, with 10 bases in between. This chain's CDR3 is CASSDGWEGNTIYF. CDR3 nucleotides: TGCGCCAGCAGTGACGGCTGGGAAGGAAACACCATATATTTT.

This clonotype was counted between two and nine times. As DNA, the CDR3 is TGTGCCAGCAGTATCCAGGAGGGAGGACAAGAGACCCAGTACTTC. Translation gives CASSIQEGGQETQYF. The chain joins TRBV6-1 to TRBJ2-5, with D possibly being TRBD2 (6 bases). CDR3 length equals 15 residues. V was shortened by 5 bases and J by 2 bases, with 15 bases between the two germline ends. Germline V gives CDR1 MNHNS, CDR2 SASEGT.

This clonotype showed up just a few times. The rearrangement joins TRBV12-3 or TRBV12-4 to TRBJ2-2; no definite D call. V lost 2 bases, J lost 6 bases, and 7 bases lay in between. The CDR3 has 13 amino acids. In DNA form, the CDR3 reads TGTGCCAGCAGTTTATGGGCCCCCGGGGAGCTGTTTTTT. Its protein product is CASSLWAPGELFF.

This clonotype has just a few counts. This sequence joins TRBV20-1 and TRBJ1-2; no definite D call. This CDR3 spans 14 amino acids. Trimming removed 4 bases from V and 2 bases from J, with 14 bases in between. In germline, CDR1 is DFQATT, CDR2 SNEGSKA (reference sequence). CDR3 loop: CSATTPGRNYGYTF. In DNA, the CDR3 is TGCAGTGCTACCACCCCGGGGAGGAACTATGGCTACACCTTC.

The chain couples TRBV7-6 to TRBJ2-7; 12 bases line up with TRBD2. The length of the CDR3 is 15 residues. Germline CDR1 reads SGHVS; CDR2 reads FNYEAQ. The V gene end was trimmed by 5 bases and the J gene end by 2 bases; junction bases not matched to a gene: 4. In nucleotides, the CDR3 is TGTGCCAGCAGCGACAGGACTAGCGGGACCTACGAGCAGTACTTC. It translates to CASSDRTSGTYEQYF.